Below are 8 T cell receptor beta chains sequenced from a single sample in a study of blood T cell repertoires in COVID-19. The data were produced by immunoSEQ multiplex PCR, yet TCRdb's version contains in-frame clones alone and is incomplete. The sample gives tens of thousands of clones, about four fifths of which show up once; about 7% is in the top ten. Sequencing was performed on peripheral blood. The origin of the receptors is a man between 45 and 60 years old with active or convalescent COVID-19.

The chain links TRBV2 to TRBJ2-3; TRBD1 is a possible D gene (5 bases). The germline V gene encodes CDR1 SNHLY and CDR2 FYNNEI. Trimming left V 4 bases short and J 1 base short, with 21 bases between. The CDR3 sequence is 18 residues long. Written as DNA, the CDR3 is TGTGCCAGCAGTGCGGCCTCTCTACGTCCCAGGGGCACAGATACGCAGTATTTT. Amino acid sequence: CASSAASLRPRGTDTQYF.

This clone appeared once. The V gene is TRBV5-6, the J gene TRBJ2-2, with D perhaps TRBD2 (6 bases). Germline loops: CDR1 SGHDT, CDR2 YYEEEE. The CDR3 is 16 amino acids. The germline V and J ends were trimmed by 4 bases and 4 bases, with 17 bases remaining between them. CDR3 coding DNA: TGTGCCAGCAGCCCCCGGGGGAAGTTGGGCACCGGGGAGCTGTTTTTT. It encodes CASSPRGKLGTGELFF.

The CDR3 sequence is CASSKGNRANYGYTF. CDR3 DNA sequence: TGTGCCAGCAGCAAAGGAAACAGGGCTAACTATGGCTACACCTTC. The chain joins TRBV21-1 to TRBJ1-2; the table's D call, TRBD1, has no DNA check behind it. TRBV21-1 is described as a pseudogene. This CDR3 has 15 amino acids.

In its sample, this clone was seen a few times. V gene TRBV11-3 combines with J gene TRBJ1-5; TRBD1 aligns across 12 bases. CDR3 length equals 16 residues. Unmatched junction bases numbered 7, after V lost 4 bases and J lost 6 bases. Looked up from germline, CDR1 is SGHNT and CDR2 is YENEEA. The CDR3 reads CASSSRDRGLCQPQHF. The CDR3 DNA is TGTGCCAGCAGCTCCCGGGACAGGGGGCTTTGTCAGCCCCAGCATTTT.

The chain recombines TRBV3-1 (or the pseudogene TRBV3-2) with TRBJ2-1; 8 nucleotides match TRBD1. Unmatched junction bases numbered 10, after V lost 4 bases and J lost 5 bases. The CDR3 is 16 amino acids. Germline-derived CDR1 and CDR2 are LGHDT and YNNKEL (reference sequence). This CDR3 is CASSLRGPYGDNEQFF. Written as DNA, the CDR3 is TGTGCCAGCAGCCTCAGGGGGCCCTATGGAGACAATGAGCAGTTCTTC.

The chain carries TRBV6-5 and TRBJ2-5; 9 bases agree with TRBD2. V gave up 11 bases and J gave up 2 bases; unmatched junction bases: 12. CDR3 length: 15 amino acids. Germline V gene data show CDR1 as MNHEY and CDR2 as SVGAGI. CDR3 sequence: CASHRYSGGQETQYF. DNA of the CDR3: TGTGCCTCCCATAGATATAGCGGGGGTCAAGAGACCCAGTACTTC.

This clone was detected once. The genes are TRBV11-2 and TRBJ2-1, with 13 bases fitting TRBD2. The CDR3 consists of 16 residues. Per the germline V gene, CDR1 is SGHAT and CDR2 is FQNNGV. Trimming cost V 3 bases and J 8 bases; bases outside gene matches: 7. CDR3 sequence: CASSFQLAGGLDEQFF. Written as DNA, the CDR3 is TGTGCCAGCAGCTTCCAACTAGCGGGGGGGCTGGATGAGCAGTTCTTC.

The genes are TRBV13 and TRBJ2-1; no definite D call. The CDR3 runs 13 residues. Per germline, CDR1 PRHDT and CDR2 FYEKMQ (reference sequence). Trimming pared 0 bases from V and 8 bases from J, leaving 8 bases between. Here the CDR3 DNA reads TGTGCCAGCAGCTTAGGCCGAGCGTATGAGCAGTTCTTC. Its translation is CASSLGRAYEQFF.